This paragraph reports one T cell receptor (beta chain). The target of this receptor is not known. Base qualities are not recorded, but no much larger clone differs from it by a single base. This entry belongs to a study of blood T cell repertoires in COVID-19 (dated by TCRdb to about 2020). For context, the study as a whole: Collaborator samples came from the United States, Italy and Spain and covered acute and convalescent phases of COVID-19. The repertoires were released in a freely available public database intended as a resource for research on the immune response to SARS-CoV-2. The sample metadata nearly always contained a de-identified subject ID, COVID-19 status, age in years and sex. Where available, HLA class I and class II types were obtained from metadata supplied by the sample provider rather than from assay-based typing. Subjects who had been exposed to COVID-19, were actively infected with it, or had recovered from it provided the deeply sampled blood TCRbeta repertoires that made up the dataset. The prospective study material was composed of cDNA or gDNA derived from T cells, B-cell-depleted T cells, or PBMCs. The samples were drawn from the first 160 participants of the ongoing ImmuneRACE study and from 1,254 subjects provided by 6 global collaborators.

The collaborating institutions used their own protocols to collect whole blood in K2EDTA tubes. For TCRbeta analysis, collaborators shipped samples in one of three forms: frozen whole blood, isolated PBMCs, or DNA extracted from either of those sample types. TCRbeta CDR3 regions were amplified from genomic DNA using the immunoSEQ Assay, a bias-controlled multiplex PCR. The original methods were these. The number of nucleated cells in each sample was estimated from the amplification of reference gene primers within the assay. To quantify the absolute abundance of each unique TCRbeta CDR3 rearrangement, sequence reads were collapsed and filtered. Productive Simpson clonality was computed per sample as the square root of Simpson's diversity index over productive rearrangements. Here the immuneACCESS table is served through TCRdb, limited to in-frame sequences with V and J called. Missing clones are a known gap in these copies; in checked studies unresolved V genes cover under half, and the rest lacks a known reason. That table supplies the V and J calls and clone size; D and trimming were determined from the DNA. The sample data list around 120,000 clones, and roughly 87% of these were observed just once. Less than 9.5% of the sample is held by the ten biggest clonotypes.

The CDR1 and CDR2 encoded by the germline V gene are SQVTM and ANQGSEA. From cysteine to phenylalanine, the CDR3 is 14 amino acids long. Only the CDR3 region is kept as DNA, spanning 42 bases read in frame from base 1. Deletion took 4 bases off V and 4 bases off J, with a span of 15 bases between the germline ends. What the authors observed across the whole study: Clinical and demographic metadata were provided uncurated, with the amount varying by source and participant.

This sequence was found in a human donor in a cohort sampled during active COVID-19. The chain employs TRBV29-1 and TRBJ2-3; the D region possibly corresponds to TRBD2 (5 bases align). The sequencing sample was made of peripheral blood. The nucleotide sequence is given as TGCAGCGTTGCCGGACTCGTAGCAGCAGATACGCAGTATTTT. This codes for CSVAGLVAADTQYF.